The following is a T cell receptor beta chain sequence with its context. Germline CDR1 SGHRS, CDR2 YFSETQ. The CDR3 sequence is 17 residues long. V was pared by 6 bases and J by 7 bases, with 14 bases of the junction left unmatched. This sample is part of a study of blood T cell repertoires in COVID-19. Study-wide background: Donors in the United States, Italy and Spain gave samples during acute or convalescent COVID-19. PBMCs, B-cell-depleted T cells, or T cells were the source of the cDNA or gDNA that made up the material.

In the original processing: Estimates of nucleated cell counts were drawn from the amplification of reference gene primers. Assay used: immunoSEQ multiplex PCR; TCRdb lists only in-frame clones, some missing. For V, J and clone size, that table is used; D and trimming come from the DNA. The data contain about 120,000 clones, roughly nine tenths of them singletons. The sample consisted of peripheral blood. The chain joins TRBV5-1 to TRBJ2-1; 12 nucleotides align to TRBD2. This receptor was identified in a man aged 50 or older with active COVID-19. This chain's CDR3 is CASTMPTSGRSGNEQFF. CDR3 coding DNA: TGCGCCAGCACCATGCCGACTAGCGGGAGAAGCGGGAATGAGCAGTTCTTC.